Below are 9 T cell receptor beta chains sequenced from a single sample in a study of PD-1 blockade in mismatch repair-deficient tumors (dated by TCRdb to about 2017). Receptor libraries were prepared by the immunoSEQ multiplex PCR assay. The immuneACCESS repertoire file appears here via TCRdb, limited to in-frame rearrangements. These files lack a portion of the clones; in checked studies, under half of the deficit traces to unresolved V genes, and the cause of the others is not known. The table for this sample lists 49,000 or so clones; 81% of them were counted only once. In total, the top ten clones hold roughly 8.8% of the sample. Sample: peripheral blood, taken roughly 21 weeks after starting pembrolizumab. The receptors shown here come from an adult with mismatch repair-deficient cancer.

This rearrangement joins TRBV7-8 to TRBJ2-2; tentatively, D is TRBD1 or TRBD2 (5 bases each). The CDR3 loop spans 14 amino acids. Per germline, CDR1 SGHVS and CDR2 FQNEAQ. Trimming shortened V by 7 bases and J by 5 bases, and 14 bases separated the two germline ends. In nucleotides, the CDR3 is TGTGCCAGCACACCGGGACCTGGGACCGGGGAGCTGTTTTTT. Its protein product is CASTPGPGTGELFF. The variable domain in full, completed from reference TRBV7-8 and TRBJ2-2, reads GAGVSQSPRYKVAKRGQDVALRCDPISGHVSLFWYQQALGQGPEFLTYFQNEAQLDKSGLPSDRFFAERPEGSVSTLKIQRTQQEDSAVYLCASTPGPGTGELFFGEGSRLTVL.

The J gene is TRBJ2-1, the V gene TRBV5-1; D is perhaps TRBD1 (5 bases). CDR1 and CDR2 (germline): SGHRS, YFSETQ. The CDR3 covers 14 residues. Deletions cut 2 bases from V and 10 bases from J, with 16 bases between. CDR3 residues: CASSLGVTPEEQFF. In DNA form, the CDR3 reads TGCGCCAGCAGCTTAGGGGTAACCCCCGAGGAGCAGTTCTTC.

The rearrangement links TRBV19 to TRBJ2-7; D is ambiguous. CDR3 length equals 12 residues. Trimming removed 3 bases from V and 5 bases from J, with 8 bases in between. CDR1 and CDR2 from the germline V gene are LNHDA and SQIVND (reference sequence). The CDR3 here is CASSISEHEQYF. CDR3 DNA: TGTGCCAGTAGTATCTCAGAACACGAGCAGTACTTC. Full variable domain (missing parts from reference TRBV19 and TRBJ2-7): DGGITQSPKYLFRKEGQNVTLSCEQNLNHDAMYWYRQDPGQGLRLIYYSQIVNDFQKGDIAEGYSVSREKKESFPLTVTSAQKNPTAFYLCASSISEHEQYFGPGTRLTVT.

V gene TRBV27 combines with J gene TRBJ2-1; 9 bases map to TRBD1. The V segment lost 2 bases and the J segment 5 bases; nucleotides outside the gene matches: 1. This CDR3 has 14 residues. Germline V gene sequence: CDR1 MNHEY, CDR2 SMNVEV (reference sequence). CDR3 amino acids: CASSLDRGNNEQFF. CDR3 DNA: TGTGCCAGCAGTTTAGACAGGGGGAACAATGAGCAGTTCTTC.

The chain carries TRBV2 and TRBJ2-5, with 8 bases that match TRBD2. Per the germline V gene, CDR1 is SNHLY and CDR2 is FYNNEI. V shed 4 bases, J shed 1 base, and the junction held 11 bases outside the gene matches. The CDR3 loop spans 17 amino acids. Here the CDR3 reads CASSVSLPGGGQETQYF. CDR3 DNA sequence: TGTGCCAGCAGTGTTTCCCTCCCCGGGGGGGGCCAAGAGACCCAGTACTTC.

The chain couples TRBV5-4 to TRBJ1-2, with a weak D call TRBD1 (6 bases). The ends were cut back, 3 bases at V and 5 bases at J, with 17 bases in the middle. There are 15 residues in the CDR3. The germline gives CDR1 SGHNT, CDR2 YYREEE (reference sequence). The CDR3 coding sequence is TGTGCCAGCAGCTCACTTATTTCGACAGGTTATGGCTACACCTTC. This sequence encodes CASSSLISTGYGYTF.

Only one count was recorded for this clone. The chain is built from TRBV11-2 and TRBJ1-2; possible D gene TRBD1, 5 bases. Germline CDR1 reads SGHAT; CDR2 reads FQNNGV. CDR3 size: 13 residues. Trimming left V 5 bases short and J 6 bases short, with 13 bases between. CDR3 nucleotide sequence: TGTGCCAGCAGCGCGGGGACGATTAATGGCTACACCTTC. This codes for CASSAGTINGYTF.

This clone appeared a few times. This chain connects TRBV6-5 to TRBJ2-1, with D possibly matching TRBD2 (6 bases). This CDR3 region has 16 residues. V was shortened by 0 bases and J by 0 bases, with 9 bases between the two germline ends. Germline lookup yields CDR1 MNHEY and CDR2 SVGAGI. CDR3 nucleotide sequence: TGTGCCAGCAGTTACTCGGTCGGGAGCTCCTACAATGAGCAGTTCTTC. Translated, it gives CASSYSVGSSYNEQFF.

This clone was found a few times. The gene calls are TRBV27 and TRBJ2-3; no clear D. CDR1 MNHEY and CDR2 SMNVEV come from the germline V gene (reference sequence). CDR3 length: 12 amino acids. The germline V and J ends were trimmed by 4 bases and 5 bases, with 7 bases remaining between them. CDR3 sequence (DNA): TGTGCCAGCAGTTCCCTCGGAGATACGCAGTATTTT. Protein: CASSSLGDTQYF.